This TCR beta chain was captured by sequencing in a study of CD8 T cells in Susac syndrome (dated by TCRdb to the late 2010s). In the study overall: Repertoire sequencing was used to test whether CD8+ T cell activation and differentiation in Susac syndrome was antigen driven. The clonality of the CD8+ T cell repertoire was compared across approximately twelve healthy donors, some 14 Susac syndrome patients and under 18 multiple sclerosis patients.

Peripheral blood CD8+ and CD4+ T cells from healthy donors, Susac syndrome patients and multiple sclerosis patients were profiled by high-throughput TCR beta sequencing. The multiple sclerosis controls were treatment-naive patients who had stable or active relapsing-remitting disease and met the revised McDonald criteria. Bulk CD8+ and CD4+ T cells were purified by magnetic negative isolation, whereas CD8+ TEMRA cells were enriched by FACS. Blood was drawn into EDTA tubes, processed within 24 hours, and PBMCs were isolated by density gradient centrifugation. PBMCs intended for TCR sequencing were cryopreserved in liquid nitrogen and thawed later in a water bath at 37 degrees C. Purity of sorted or isolated CD4+, CD8+ and CD8+ TEMRA cells was at least 90%. General study outcomes and caveats: The TCR sequencing and HLA analysis was acknowledged to have included a relatively small number of individuals.

RNA was extracted using the RNeasy kit, and about 0.5 to 1 ug of the RNA was reverse transcribed with random hexamers. TCR beta CDR3 regions were amplified with the immunoSEQ multiplex PCR assay covering 54 Vbeta and 13 Jbeta segments. PCR amplification bias was corrected by using a synthetic template baseline for primer optimization and computational correction. Per the original workflow: Reads were annotated to V, D and J genes per IMGT and analyzed with immunoSEQ Analyzer, keeping only productive sequences. Clonality was computed as one minus Shannon entropy normalized by log2 of the number of productive unique sequences. For each patient and control, public and private clones were evaluated among the 100 most prevalent clones. A clone was defined as Susac-specific if it was absent from the healthy and MS cohorts, from some 980 published viral clones and from other ImmuneACCESS disease sequences. TCRdb trimmed the raw reads at Q25, called clones with MiXCR and kept productive beta chains. Rows merge per CDR3 protein into single entries with the most common DNA and genes. TCRdb's processing, not the study's, gives the V and J calls here. This sample comprises about 280,000 distinct CDR3 sequences, 70% to 90% of them detected only once. Of the sample, 0.11% is held by the ten largest clones.

This clonotype was counted once. Its cognate antigen has yet to be identified. There are no base qualities to consult, and no much larger clone falls within one base. Weak support is all one read offers. From a lookup of the germline V gene, CDR1 and CDR2 are ENHRY and SYGVKD. From its cysteine to its phenylalanine, the CDR3 spans 14 amino acids. Kept here is only the CDR3 DNA, which spans 42 bases and is read in frame from base 1. The V end gives up 9 bases and the J end 3 bases, leaving 5 bases in the junction not matched to a gene. The origin of this receptor is a human donor with multiple sclerosis. Source material: CD8+ T cells from PBMCs. The chain joins TRBV10-3 to TRBJ2-7, with 13 bases in between that match TRBD2. The nucleotides are TGTGCCATTGGCGGGACTAGCGGGAACTACGAGCAGTACTTC. Translated, it reads CAIGGTSGNYEQYF.